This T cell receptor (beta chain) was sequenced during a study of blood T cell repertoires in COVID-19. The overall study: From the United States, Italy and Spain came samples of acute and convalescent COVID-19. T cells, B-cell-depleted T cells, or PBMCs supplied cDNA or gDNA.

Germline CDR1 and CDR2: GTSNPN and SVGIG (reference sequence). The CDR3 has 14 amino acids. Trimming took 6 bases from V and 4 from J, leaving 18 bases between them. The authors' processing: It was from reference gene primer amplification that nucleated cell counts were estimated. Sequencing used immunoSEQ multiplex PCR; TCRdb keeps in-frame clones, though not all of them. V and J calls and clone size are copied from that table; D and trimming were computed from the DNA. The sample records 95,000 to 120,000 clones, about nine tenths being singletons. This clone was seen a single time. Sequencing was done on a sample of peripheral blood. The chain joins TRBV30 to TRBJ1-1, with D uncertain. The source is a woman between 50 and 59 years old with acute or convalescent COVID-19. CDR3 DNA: TGTGCCTGCCAAATTCTGACCCAGCGCACTGAAGCTTTCTTT. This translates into CACQILTQRTEAFF.